This T cell receptor (beta chain) was profiled in a study of vaccination and CD4 T cells after COVID-19 (dated by TCRdb to between 2020 and 2023). Some background on the complete study: Convalescent patients had a positive SARS-CoV-2 result on nasal swab PCR, and of these patients, some 10 had mild disease and one had severe disease. The cultures were stimulated with overlapping spike peptide pools from SARS-CoV-2 and from the common cold coronaviruses HCoV-NL63, HCoV-OC43 and HCoV-229E. Six males and four females were included in the convalescent cohort, with two Hispanic individuals, seven Caucasians, two Asians and one multiracial person represented. Control cultures received a CEFX viral epitope pool as the positive control, an HIV-1 Nef peptide pool as the negative control, or no peptide. Post-COVID blood samples from convalescent patients were collected a median of about 100 days after diagnosis, with a range of about 35 to 180 days. Each participant got two doses of either the Pfizer-BioNTech BNT162b2 vaccine (n=8) or the Moderna mRNA-1273 vaccine (n=2). The time from the second vaccine dose to post-vaccine blood sampling had a median of around 72 days and ranged from about 12 to 250 days. In 9 to 11 COVID-19 convalescent patients and a few infection-naive healthy vaccine recipients, researchers compared the spike-specific CD4+ TCR repertoire from before mRNA vaccination with the repertoire from after.

According to the germline V gene, CDR1 reads LGHNA and CDR2 reads YSLEER. The CDR3 contains 14 residues, cysteine and phenylalanine counted. Only the CDR3 region is kept as DNA, spanning 42 bases read in frame from base 1. For this chain, trimming is 4 bases at the V end and 5 bases at the J end, and the number of junction bases without a gene match is 7. The library was generated by PCR. At the Johns Hopkins FTIC core, DNA from the cultured CD4+ T cells underwent TCR sequencing with the Oncomine TCR Beta short-read assay. The QIAamp micro DNA kit was used to extract genomic DNA from the cultured CD4+ T cells. The Oncomine TCR Beta libraries from cultured CD4+ T cells were pooled using unique dual indexes and then sequenced on an Illumina iSeq 100. On the authors' methods: Non-productive sequences were filtered out, and CDR3s that did not start with C, did not end with F or W, or were shorter than 7 amino acids were discarded. Antigen-specific clonotypes were identified using the MANAFEST web application through comparison of peptide-stimulated wells with reference and other culture wells. To be called positive, a clone needed an FDR below 0.05, an odds ratio above 5, and a productive frequency above 0.1% in at least two of three replicate wells. Cross-reactive clonotypes were defined as significantly expanded in both SARS-CoV-2 spike wells and at least one common cold coronavirus spike condition. Levenshtein distances (stringdist) and unrooted phylogenetic trees (ape) in R version 3.6.1 were used to assess CDR3 homology. TCRdb reprocessed the public reads (quality trimming at Q25 with fastp, clone calling with MiXCR) and kept in-frame beta chains. Each entry is one CDR3 protein sequence, shown with its most common DNA and genes. What appears here as the V and J calls and clone size reflects TCRdb's work, not the paper's. Across this sample there are 13,000 to 15,000 distinct CDR3 sequences, with about 33% seen only once. The ten largest clones capture roughly 15% of the sample.

Beyond this particular receptor, the publication reports: In convalescent patients, a median around 89% of post-vaccine SARS-CoV-2-reactive clones were detected only after vaccination, suggesting vaccine-specific priming. In convalescent patients, nearly all vaccine-specific clones (304 of 307) were found to be mono-reactive for SARS-CoV-2 spike rather than cross-reactive with common cold coronaviruses. The median number of SARS-CoV-2-reactive clonotypes rose from around 22 after infection to a few dozen after vaccination, but the change was not significant. Relatively few convalescent patients were included in the study, and early timepoints after natural infection were not analyzed.

The treatment or condition label corresponds to: roughly 11-day PBMC culture with coronavirus spike peptide pools or control peptides (ViraFEST assay). The ViraFEST assay, used in the study, expanded antigen-specific T cells with peptide pools and then identified the expanded clonotypes through TCR sequencing. Positive SARS-CoV-2 PCR tests in the convalescent patients dated from March to December 2020, before Alpha, Beta and Delta variants emerged in the United States. PBMCs were cultured at about 2 million per well in IMDM supplemented with approximately 4.7% human AB serum and about 9.5 IU/ml IL-2, with about 10 ug/ml peptide pools added. Half of the culture medium was replaced with fresh IL-2-containing medium on days 3 and 7. CD4+ T cells were isolated after approximately ten days of culture through negative selection using the EasySep CD4+ T cell isolation kit. Ficoll-Paque Plus gradient centrifugation was used to isolate PBMCs from whole blood, and the isolated PBMCs were then either used fresh or cryopreserved at -140C. Triplicate wells were generally used for each culture condition.

Regarding this clonotype: Its target antigen remains unknown. There are no base qualities to consult, and no much larger clone falls within one base.

The TCR comes from a human donor with COVID-19. Specimen: cultured CD4+ T cells from blood. The rearranged chain carries TRBV4-3 and TRBJ1-1; a stretch of 7 junction bases matches TRBD1. This receptor carries the CDR3 CASSPDRAGTEAFF. The nucleotide sequence reads TGCGCCAGCAGCCCCGACAGGGCGGGGACTGAAGCTTTCTTT.